The source of this TCR beta chain is a study of blood T cell repertoires in COVID-19. Background on the study: PBMCs, B-cell-depleted T cells, or T cells provided the cDNA or gDNA that made up the material.

The method was immunoSEQ multiplex PCR; TCRdb's version includes in-frame clones alone and lacks a portion of them. The sample has 350,000 to 450,000 clones; about 90% are singletons. J was trimmed by 4 bases and V by 10 bases; bases with no gene match: 9. This CDR3 has 13 amino acids. CDR1 and CDR2 (germline): SGHAT, FQDESV (reference sequence). Cohorts were determined from participant-reported clinical history. What the recovered Cohort 3 donors had was two negative PCRs, clearance, or symptom resolution. A single count supports this clone. The chain uses TRBV11-1 and TRBJ2-7; 8 bases map to TRBD1. The source of this sequence is a woman younger than 45 who had recovered from COVID-19. What was sequenced was PBMCs or T cells enriched from blood (not recorded which). The CDR3 DNA sequence: TGTGCCATCTCTGACAGGGGAGATTACGAGCAGTACTTC. Protein: CAISDRGDYEQYF.